This T cell receptor (beta chain) was profiled in a study of blood T cell repertoires in COVID-19. Study-level information: The samples span acute and convalescent COVID-19 from the United States, Italy and Spain.

In the original analysis: Estimated nucleated cell counts came from reference gene primer amplification. Produced via immunoSEQ multiplex PCR; TCRdb's table is partial and in-frame only. That table furnishes V, J and clone size, whereas the DNA furnished D and trimming. The sample shows 350,000 to 400,000 clones, about nine tenths of them seen only once. Cohort placement rested on clinical history that participants reported themselves. It was within 2 weeks before study entry that exposed participants met a COVID-19 case. CDR3 length equals 16 residues. The junction had 8 bases not matched to a gene; V was cut back by 4 bases and J by 4 bases. Germline V gene sequence: CDR1 SGHTA, CDR2 FQGNSA.

The origin of this receptor is a middle-aged woman who had been exposed to COVID-19. The sequencing input was PBMCs or T cells enriched from blood (not recorded which). V and J are TRBV7-2 and TRBJ2-3, with 10 positions matching TRBD2. CDR3 in DNA: TGTGCCAGCAGCTATCAGAGCGGGAGGGGTTCAGATACGCAGTATTTT. It codes for CASSYQSGRGSDTQYF.